A single sample is the source of the 31 T cell receptor beta chains below, sequenced in a study of OX40 agonist ivuxolimab in advanced cancers. Sequenced by immunoSEQ multiplex PCR; TCRdb stores in-frame clones only, minus some. The sample carries about 36,000 clones, 74% recorded once. Sequenced material: CD4+ or CD8+ T cells sorted from blood, taken in a trial of the OX40 agonist ivuxolimab. The receptors originated from an adult with an advanced solid tumor such as melanoma, head and neck, liver or kidney cancer.

This clone has a single count. The chain couples TRBV2 to TRBJ1-1; D perhaps matches TRBD1 (5 bases). Germline V gives CDR1 SNHLY, CDR2 FYNNEI. Trimming removed 4 bases at V and 3 bases at J, with 15 bases between. This CDR3 is built from 15 residues. The CDR3 nucleotides are TGTGCCAGCAGTGGGTCTTCAGGGTGGGACACTGAAGCTTTCTTT. Translating it yields CASSGSSGWDTEAFF.

The CDR3, as DNA: TGTGCCAGCAACACCCTCAGGAGCTCCTACGAGCAGTACGTC. The encoded protein is CASNTLRSSYEQYV. The chain joins TRBV5-6 to TRBJ2-7; no definite D call. CDR1 is SGHDT, CDR2 YYEEEE, per germline. V lost 6 bases to trimming and J lost 0 bases, with 13 bases between them. The CDR3 runs to 14 residues.

The CDR3: CASSPLGPGGETQYF. In nucleotides, the CDR3 is TGTGCCAGCAGCCCGCTGGGCCCAGGAGGGGAGACCCAGTACTTC. This chain uses TRBV5-4 with TRBJ2-5; D perhaps matches TRBD2 (6 bases). V shed 4 bases and J shed 5 bases, with 18 bases lying between them. The CDR3 has 15 residues. CDR1 SGHNT and CDR2 YYREEE come from the germline V gene (reference sequence).

The chain combines TRBV5-5 with TRBJ2-1; D remains ambiguous. The CDR3 sequence is 16 residues long. Trimming left V 0 bases short and J 0 bases short, with 10 bases between. Per germline, CDR1 SGHKS and CDR2 YYEKEE (reference sequence). The CDR3 nucleotides read TGTGCCAGCAGCTTGGATCAATTCAGCTCCTACAATGAGCAGTTCTTC. Its translation is CASSLDQFSSYNEQFF.

This clone was detected only a few times. The chain joins TRBV9 to TRBJ1-2, with D unclear. CDR3 length equals 13 residues. Germline loops: CDR1 SGDLS, CDR2 YYNGEE. V lost 3 bases and J 4 bases, leaving 10 bases between the germline ends. In DNA, the CDR3 is TGTGCCAGCAGCGCAAATGGACCCTATGGCTACACCTTC. Residues: CASSANGPYGYTF.

The chain recombines TRBV30 with TRBJ1-2; D perhaps matches TRBD1 (5 bases). Trimming removed 2 bases at V and 4 bases at J, with 8 bases between. The CDR3 runs 12 residues. Germline V gives CDR1 GTSNPN, CDR2 SVGIG (reference sequence). The DNA for the CDR3 is TGTGCCTGGAGTAGGGGTACCTATGGCTACACCTTC. It yields the protein CAWSRGTYGYTF.

V is TRBV30 and J is TRBJ1-1, with D perhaps matching TRBD1 (5 bases). The CDR3 sequence is 13 residues long. Trimming removed 2 bases from V and 2 bases from J, with 9 bases in between. Germline values: CDR1 GTSNPN, CDR2 SVGIG (reference sequence). The DNA of the CDR3 is TGTGCCTGGAGTAGGCAGGGAAACACTGAAGCTTTCTTT. Amino acid sequence: CAWSRQGNTEAFF.

The rearrangement joins TRBV6-5 to TRBJ2-2, with D hard to call. V was trimmed by 4 bases and J by 4 bases, leaving 7 bases between them. The CDR3 spans 13 residues. In germline, CDR1 is MNHEY, CDR2 SVGAGI. For the CDR3, the DNA is TGTGCCAGCAGTTTAGGCGTCACCGGGGAGCTGTTTTTT. Its protein is CASSLGVTGELFF.

The chain recombines TRBV11-3 with TRBJ2-1; D is unresolved. V lost 0 bases and J lost 2, with 5 bases in between. CDR3 length: 14 amino acids. Germline V gives CDR1 SGHNT, CDR2 YENEEA. The CDR3 nucleotides are TGTGCCAGCAGCTTAGATTCCACCTACAATGAGCAGTTCTTC. Its translation is CASSLDSTYNEQFF. Looking up the rest from reference TRBV11-3 and TRBJ2-1 gives the full variable domain: EAGVVQSPRYKIIEKKQPVAFWCNPISGHNTLYWYLQNLGQGPELLIRYENEEAVDDSQLPKDRFSAERLKGVDSTLKIQPAELGDSAVYLCASSLDSTYNEQFFGPGTRLTVL.

The chain couples TRBV9 to TRBJ2-1; 12 nucleotides align to TRBD2. There are 17 residues in the CDR3. Germline values: CDR1 SGDLS, CDR2 YYNGEE. Trimming removed 2 bases from V and 7 bases from J; junction bases left unmatched: 10. For the CDR3, the DNA is TGTGCCAGCAGCGTCCACTCTCTAGCGGGGGGGAGAAATGAGCAGTTCTTC. Translation: CASSVHSLAGGRNEQFF. Supplemented by reference TRBV9 and TRBJ2-1, the full variable domain reads DSGVTQTPKHLITATGQRVTLRCSPRSGDLSVYWYQQSLDQGLQFLIQYYNGEERAKGNILERFSAQQFPDLHSELNLSSLELGDSALYFCASSVHSLAGGRNEQFFGPGTRLTVL.

The chain is built from TRBV30 and TRBJ1-1, with a weak D call TRBD1 (5 bases). This CDR3 is built from 16 residues. The V gene lost 0 bases and the J gene lost 7 bases, with 21 bases spanning the gap. Germline CDR1 GTSNPN, CDR2 SVGIG (reference sequence). CDR3 loop: CAWSVLGRQPEIEAFF. Written as DNA, the CDR3 is TGTGCCTGGAGTGTACTGGGCAGACAGCCAGAAATTGAAGCTTTCTTT.

The chain couples TRBV5-4 to TRBJ1-1; D perhaps matches TRBD1 (5 bases). This CDR3 region has 15 residues. The germline V gene encodes CDR1 SGHNT and CDR2 YYREEE (reference sequence). V was shortened by 3 bases and J by 4 bases, with 16 bases between the two germline ends. CDR3 coding DNA: TGTGCCAGCAGCTCAAGAGGGGCGCGGGGCACTGAAGCTTTCTTT. Its protein product is CASSSRGARGTEAFF.

The chain recombines TRBV6-5 with TRBJ1-1, with D unresolved. Germline-derived CDR1 and CDR2 are MNHEY and SVGAGI. The V end was cut by 7 bases, the J end by 6 bases, with 12 bases between. The CDR3 consists of 12 residues. The CDR3 here is CASKSVGPEAFF. The CDR3 nucleotides read TGTGCCAGCAAGTCGGTGGGTCCTGAAGCTTTCTTT.

This clone came up once. The V gene is TRBV27, the J gene TRBJ1-5, with a weak D call TRBD1 (5 bases). The germline gives CDR1 MNHEY, CDR2 SMNVEV (reference sequence). The CDR3 has 16 amino acids. V was shortened by 6 bases and J by 3 bases, with 18 bases between the two germline ends. CDR3 loop: CASSPRGGDSNQPQHF. In DNA, the CDR3 is TGTGCCAGCAGCCCCCGGGGGGGGGATTCCAATCAGCCCCAGCATTTT.

This chain joins TRBV6-1 and TRBJ1-2, with TRBD1 identical over 9 bases. Germline assignment: CDR1 MNHNS and CDR2 SASEGT. The CDR3 covers 15 residues. The ends lost 10 bases at V and 6 bases at J; junction bases unmatched: 15. The CDR3 DNA reads as TGTGCCACCAGAGGGCAAAAACAGGGGGCGAATGGCTACACCTTC. This codes for CATRGQKQGANGYTF.

This clone was counted between two and nine times. V usage is TRBV2 and J usage is TRBJ1-3, with unresolved D. Germline V gives CDR1 SNHLY, CDR2 FYNNEI. The CDR3 is made up of 13 amino acids. V lost 6 bases and J lost 3, with 9 bases in between. CDR3: CASRVEHGNTIYF. Here the CDR3 DNA reads TGTGCCAGCAGGGTCGAGCATGGAAACACCATATATTTT. The full variable domain, its missing parts supplied by reference TRBV2 and TRBJ1-3, is EPEVTQTPSHQVTQMGQEVILRCVPISNHLYFYWYRQILGQKVEFLVSFYNNEISEKSEIFDDQFSVERPDGSNFTLKIRSTKLEDSAMYFCASRVEHGNTIYFGEGSWLTVV.

V is TRBV5-1 and J is TRBJ2-1; D remains unclear. The ends were cut back, 0 bases at V and 2 bases at J, with 0 bases in the middle. This CDR3 contains 12 residues. The V gene's germline CDR1 is SGHRS and CDR2 YFSETQ. This CDR3 is CASSLAYNEQFF. The CDR3 nucleotides read TGCGCCAGCAGCTTGGCCTACAATGAGCAGTTCTTC.

The chain is built from TRBV29-1 and TRBJ2-1; TRBD1 aligns across 12 bases. The CDR3 spans 14 residues. Trimming took 2 bases from V and 8 from J; bases not matched to a gene: 4. Germline loops: CDR1 SQVTM, CDR2 ANQGSEA. CDR3 sequence: CSVESGTGGHEQFF. CDR3 sequence (DNA): TGCAGCGTTGAATCCGGGACAGGGGGCCATGAGCAGTTCTTC.

The CDR3 spells CASSPAGMSSYEQYF. The CDR3 DNA reads as TGTGCCAGCTCACCAGCAGGGATGAGCTCCTACGAGCAGTACTTC. This chain links TRBV18 with TRBJ2-7, with D possibly being TRBD1 (5 bases). V lost 2 bases and J 0 bases, leaving 11 bases between the germline ends. This CDR3 is built from 15 residues. CDR1 KGHSH and CDR2 LQKENI come from the germline V gene.

V is TRBV2 and J is TRBJ2-4; D is perhaps TRBD2 (7 bases). There are 16 residues in the CDR3. Trimming took 8 bases from V and 3 from J, leaving 20 bases between them. The germline CDR1 and CDR2 sequences are SNHLY and FYNNEI. CDR3 sequence reads: CASLFLGGAYKNIQYF. The DNA of the CDR3 is TGTGCCAGCTTATTTTTGGGGGGGGCGTACAAAAACATTCAGTACTTC.

This clone was observed many times. V is TRBV15 and J is TRBJ2-7; D is possibly TRBD2 (6 bases). The CDR3 covers 16 residues. V gave up 0 bases and J gave up 0 bases, with 12 bases separating them. Germline values: CDR1 LNHNV, CDR2 YYDKDF (reference sequence). The DNA for the CDR3 is TGTGCCACCAGCAGAGATCGGGGAGGTCGCTCCTACGAGCAGTACGTC. Translating gives CATSRDRGGRSYEQYV.

This clone came up once. This rearrangement joins TRBV7-9 to TRBJ1-1, with 7 bases identical to TRBD1. Germline trimming cut 4 bases from V and 3 bases from J; bases unmatched to any gene: 2. The CDR3 loop spans 13 amino acids. CDR1 SEHNR and CDR2 FQNEAQ come from the germline V gene (reference sequence). The CDR3: CASSYDRDTEAFF. The CDR3 DNA is TGTGCCAGCAGCTATGACAGGGACACTGAAGCTTTCTTT. The whole variable domain, remainder taken from reference TRBV7-9 and TRBJ1-1, is DTGVSQNPRHKITKRGQNVTFRCDPISEHNRLYWYRQTLGQGPEFLTYFQNEAQLEKSRLLSDRFSAERPKGSFSTLEIQRTEQGDSAMYLCASSYDRDTEAFFGQGTRLTVV.

This rearrangement joins TRBV30 to TRBJ1-1; D remains ambiguous. V lost 6 bases, J lost 1 base, and 15 bases lay in between. Germline CDR1 reads GTSNPN; CDR2 reads SVGIG (reference sequence). CDR3 length: 14 residues. The CDR3 sequence is CACSGGPANTEAFF. The CDR3 DNA reads TGTGCCTGCTCGGGTGGTCCGGCGAACACTGAAGCTTTCTTT.

The rearrangement links TRBV10-2 to TRBJ1-2; D perhaps matches TRBD1 (5 bases). V was trimmed by 4 bases and J by 4 bases, leaving 10 bases between them. Looked up from germline, CDR1 is WSHSY and CDR2 is SAAADI. This CDR3 is 13 amino acids long. As DNA, the CDR3 is TGCGCCAGCAGTGTCCGGGACGGCTATGGCTACACCTTC. Protein product: CASSVRDGYGYTF.

V usage is TRBV6-1 and J usage is TRBJ1-3, with 8 bases lining up with TRBD1. This CDR3 comprises 17 residues. Germline V lookup: CDR1 MNHNS, CDR2 SASEGT. Trimming cost V 0 bases and J 3 bases; bases outside gene matches: 7. CDR3 bases: TGTGCCAGCAGTGAAGCAGGCAGGGGGCTGGGTGGAAACACCATATATTTT. Translation gives CASSEAGRGLGGNTIYF.

CDR3 DNA sequence: TGTGCCAGCAGCCCCCCTTTGGCAAGCCAAGAGACCCAGTACTTC. This translates into CASSPPLASQETQYF. The chain links TRBV21-1 to TRBJ2-5; the table calls TRBD1, which could not be checked here. TRBV21-1 is assigned pseudogene status. The CDR3 loop spans 15 amino acids.

The chain combines TRBV4-2 with TRBJ2-7, with 12 bases that match TRBD2. Per the germline V gene, CDR1 is LGHNA and CDR2 is YNFKEQ. The ends lost 0 bases at V and 6 bases at J; junction bases unmatched: 12. The CDR3 contains 18 residues. The CDR3 sequence: CASSQELFSSGGAIEQYF. The CDR3 DNA reads as TGTGCCAGCAGCCAAGAATTGTTTTCTAGCGGGGGGGCGATCGAGCAGTACTTC.

V is TRBV6-5 and J is TRBJ2-4, with a possible D match to TRBD1 (6 bases). The CDR3 has 15 amino acids. The V end lost 6 bases, the J end lost 7 bases, and 19 bases lay between the germline ends. In germline, CDR1 is MNHEY, CDR2 SVGAGI. CDR3 loop: CASSLDSLGRNIQYF. For the CDR3, the DNA is TGTGCCAGCAGCCTGGACAGTCTAGGTCGGAACATTCAGTACTTC.

The CDR3: CASRNRGSNYGYTF. The CDR3 bases are TGTGCCAGCAGGAACAGGGGTTCTAACTATGGCTACACCTTC. This chain connects TRBV6-1 to TRBJ1-2; 7 bases agree with TRBD1. The CDR3 runs 14 residues. Per germline, CDR1 MNHNS and CDR2 SASEGT. The trim removed 6 bases at V and 0 bases at J, leaving 4 bases unmatched.

CDR3 sequence (DNA): TGCAGCGTTCAGGACTCTATTTTTGGCTACACCTTC. The encoded protein is CSVQDSIFGYTF. The chain recombines TRBV29-1 with TRBJ1-2, with D unclear. Looked up from germline, CDR1 is SQVTM and CDR2 is ANQGSEA. The CDR3 contains 12 residues. Trimming removed 5 bases at V and 7 bases at J, with 14 bases between. The complete variable domain, with remaining parts taken from reference TRBV29-1 and TRBJ1-2, reads SAVISQKPSRDICQRGTSLTIQCQVDSQVTMMFWYRQQPGQSLTLIATANQGSEATYESGFVIDKFPISRPNLTFSTLTVSNMSPEDSSIYLCSVQDSIFGYTFGSGTRLTVV.

This clone came up a few times. The chain recombines TRBV6-6 with TRBJ1-6; D might be TRBD1 (6 bases). CDR1 and CDR2 (germline): MNHNY, SVGAGI (reference sequence). This CDR3 spans 15 amino acids. V was trimmed by 5 bases and J by 8 bases, leaving 16 bases between them. The CDR3 loop reads CASSTHRDPYSPLHF. In DNA form, the CDR3 reads TGTGCCAGCAGTACCCACAGGGATCCCTATTCACCCCTCCACTTT.